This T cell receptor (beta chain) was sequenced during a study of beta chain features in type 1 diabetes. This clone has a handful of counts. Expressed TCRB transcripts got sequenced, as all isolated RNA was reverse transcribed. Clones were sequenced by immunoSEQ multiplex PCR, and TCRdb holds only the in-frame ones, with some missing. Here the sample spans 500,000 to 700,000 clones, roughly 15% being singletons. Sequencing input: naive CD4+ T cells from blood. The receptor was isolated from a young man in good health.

The DNA of the CDR3 is TGTGCCATCAGTGAGGAGGGGACTTATGGCTACACCTTC. Encoded protein: CAISEEGTYGYTF. The chain employs TRBV10-3 and TRBJ1-2; D is perhaps TRBD1 (5 bases). This CDR3 is built from 13 residues. Germline V gene lookup returns CDR1 ENHRY and CDR2 SYGVKD. V was trimmed by 2 bases and J by 5 bases, leaving 9 bases between them.